Shown below are 30 T cell receptor beta chains from a single sample sequenced in a study of response to subunit inactivated influenza vaccine. Each CDR3 protein gets one entry after TCRdb re-called the RT-PCR reads with MiXCR. The sample includes approximately 680,000 distinct CDR3 sequences, roughly 14% of them seen just once. Material: PBMCs from blood, obtained roughly 13 days after vaccination. These receptors originate from a man aged 50-59 years who received an inactivated influenza vaccine.

Only a few counts were recorded for this clonotype. This chain connects TRBV7-2 to TRBJ1-4; TRBD1 might be the D (5 bases). V was shortened by 10 bases and J by 7 bases, with 19 bases between the two germline ends. The germline V gene encodes CDR1 SGHTA and CDR2 FQGNSA. This CDR3 is 14 amino acids long. In DNA, the CDR3 is TGTGCCACACGAACGGGGCAGAACTCTGAAAAACTGTTTTTT. It specifies CATRTGQNSEKLFF. Looking up the rest from reference TRBV7-2 and TRBJ1-4 gives the full variable domain: GAGVSQSPSNKVTEKGKDVELRCDPISGHTALYWYRQSLGQGLEFLIYFQGNSAPDKSGLPSDRFSAERTGGSVSTLTIQRTQQEDSAVYLCATRTGQNSEKLFFGSGTQLSVL.

Of note for this clonotype: Because it lacks the conserved phenylalanine or tryptophan at the end, this CDR3 is likely a read error. The chain uses TRBV24-1 and TRBJ2-5; D remains ambiguous. Germline CDR1 KGHDR, CDR2 SFDVKD. This CDR3 is built from 15 residues. Trimming removed 0 bases from V and 1 base from J, with 8 bases in between. The CDR3 protein is CATSDLRAGQETQYL. The CDR3 region has the DNA TGTGCCACCAGTGATTTGCGGGCAGGCCAAGAGACCCAGTACTTA.

The chain carries TRBV12-3 or TRBV12-4 and TRBJ1-5; 9 bases align to TRBD1. This CDR3 spans 13 amino acids. V lost 7 bases to trimming and J lost 5 bases; unmatched junction nucleotides: 3. The CDR3 is CASNRDRDQPQHF. In DNA, the CDR3 is TGTGCCAGCAACCGGGACAGGGATCAGCCCCAGCATTTT.

This clonotype was recorded a few times. The chain links TRBV12-3 or TRBV12-4 to TRBJ2-1, with a weak D call TRBD2 (5 bases). The CDR3 totals 12 residues. Trimming shortened V by 5 bases and J by 7 bases, and 9 bases separated the two germline ends. CDR3 amino acids: CASSQLVNEQFF. CDR3 DNA: TGTGCCAGCAGTCAACTAGTAAATGAGCAGTTCTTC.

Only a few counts were recorded for this clonotype. This chain uses TRBV10-1 with TRBJ2-1; TRBD2 matches 14 bases. The germline V gene encodes CDR1 WNHNN and CDR2 SYGVQD (reference sequence). The V gene end was trimmed by 1 base and the J gene end by 6 bases; junction bases not matched to a gene: 2. The CDR3 spans 16 residues. The CDR3 protein is CASSEWGLAGANEQFF. Here the CDR3 DNA reads TGCGCCAGCAGTGAGTGGGGACTAGCGGGGGCCAATGAGCAGTTCTTC.

In its sample, this clonotype was seen a few times. The chain recombines TRBV29-1 with TRBJ2-7; 8 bases are a match to TRBD1. V lost 4 bases, J lost 3 bases, and 5 bases stayed unmatched. Germline values: CDR1 SQVTM, CDR2 ANQGSEA. The CDR3 has 13 residues. CDR3 DNA sequence: TGCAGCGTTGCCTACAGGGGGAACTACGAGCAGTACTTC. It yields the protein CSVAYRGNYEQYF.

The chain uses TRBV4-3 and TRBJ2-2; D is uncertain. V lost 1 base to trimming and J lost 0 bases, with 15 bases between them. The CDR3 is made up of 18 amino acids. Looked up from germline, CDR1 is LGHNA and CDR2 is YSLEER. As DNA, the CDR3 is TGCGCCAGCAGCCAAGTCGGTCCACGGACGGCGAACACCGGGGAGCTGTTTTTT. Protein sequence: CASSQVGPRTANTGELFF.

This clonotype was found once. The gene calls are TRBV12-3 or TRBV12-4 and TRBJ1-1; 8 nucleotides line up with TRBD1. There are 14 residues in the CDR3. The ends lost 2 bases at V and 4 bases at J; junction bases unmatched: 3. DNA of the CDR3: TGTGCCAGCAGTTTACAGGGGGCGAGCACTGAAGCTTTCTTT. Residues: CASSLQGASTEAFF.

This clonotype has only a few counts. V gene TRBV11-1 combines with J gene TRBJ2-1; D is possibly TRBD2 (7 bases). CDR1 SGHAT and CDR2 FQDESV come from the germline V gene (reference sequence). V gave up 7 bases and J gave up 0 bases, with 25 bases separating them. The CDR3 consists of 19 residues. In DNA form, the CDR3 reads TGTGCCAGCAACCTCCCCGAGTGGCCGGGGGGCCTCTCCTACAATGAGCAGTTCTTC. Translating gives CASNLPEWPGGLSYNEQFF.

V usage is TRBV3-1 and J usage is TRBJ2-7; D is unresolved. V lost 3 bases, J lost 6 bases, and 9 bases lay in between. The CDR3 extends over 12 amino acids. Per the germline V gene, CDR1 is LGHDT and CDR2 is YNNKEL (reference sequence). The CDR3 DNA reads TGTGCCAGCAGCCAGGGAACCTCCGAGCAGTACTTC. It is translated as CASSQGTSEQYF.

This clonotype has ten or more counts. This rearrangement joins TRBV7-9 to TRBJ2-7; D is uncertain. Deletions cut 1 base from V and 0 bases from J, with 7 bases between. The CDR3 is 14 residues long. The germline V gene encodes CDR1 SEHNR and CDR2 FQNEAQ (reference sequence). The CDR3 DNA sequence: TGTGCCAGCAGCTTAGACTTCTACTCCTACGAGCAGTACTTC. Protein: CASSLDFYSYEQYF.

This clonotype was picked up many times. V usage is TRBV7-2 and J usage is TRBJ1-1; 8 bases align to TRBD1. CDR3 length equals 15 residues. The germline V gene has CDR1 SGHTA and CDR2 FQGNSA. The trim removed 4 bases at V and 5 bases at J, leaving 9 bases unmatched. In DNA, the CDR3 is TGTGCCAGCAGCTGGCTCGACAGGGGTCAGACTGAAGCTTTCTTT. Protein: CASSWLDRGQTEAFF. The variable domain in full, with the rest retrieved from reference TRBV7-2 and TRBJ1-1, is GAGVSQSPSNKVTEKGKDVELRCDPISGHTALYWYRQSLGQGLEFLIYFQGNSAPDKSGLPSDRFSAERTGGSVSTLTIQRTQQEDSAVYLCASSWLDRGQTEAFFGQGTRLTVV.

This clonotype was detected only a few times. J is TRBJ1-5 and V is TRBV29-1, with TRBD1 as a possible D gene (5 bases). Germline CDR1 reads SQVTM; CDR2 reads ANQGSEA. V was cut by 4 bases and J by 4 bases, with 11 bases left in between. The CDR3 covers 13 residues. Written as DNA, the CDR3 is TGCAGCGTTGTGGCCGGGGGTAATCAGCCCCAGCATTTT. Protein product: CSVVAGGNQPQHF.

This clonotype has just a few counts. The chain couples TRBV4-3 to TRBJ2-1; 9 bases map to TRBD2. The CDR3 has 18 amino acids. Germline assignment: CDR1 LGHNA and CDR2 YSLEER. The ends lost 4 bases at V and 0 bases at J; junction bases unmatched: 10. The CDR3 DNA reads TGCGCCAGCAGCCCCTATTTTGGTAGCGGGAGCTCCTACAATGAGCAGTTCTTC. Translating gives CASSPYFGSGSSYNEQFF.

The gene calls are TRBV6-5 and TRBJ2-7; D is ambiguous. CDR1 and CDR2 (germline): MNHEY, SVGAGI. V gave up 0 bases and J gave up 7 bases, with 10 bases separating them. The CDR3 sequence is 13 residues long. In DNA, the CDR3 is TGTGCCAGCAGTTACTCGTCCATTCGGGAGCAGTACTTC. Protein sequence: CASSYSSIREQYF.

This chain uses TRBV7-8 with TRBJ2-2; D not certain. CDR1 is SGHVS, CDR2 FQNEAQ, per germline. The CDR3 length is 15 residues. The germline V and J ends were trimmed by 5 bases and 3 bases, with 13 bases remaining between them. The CDR3 region is CASSITGDDTGELFF. The CDR3, as DNA: TGTGCCAGCAGCATCACTGGGGATGACACCGGGGAGCTGTTTTTT.

The chain uses TRBV28 and TRBJ2-5; 13 nucleotides match TRBD2. Germline loops: CDR1 MDHEN, CDR2 SYDVKM. The CDR3 length is 17 residues. V was clipped by 8 bases and J by 2 bases; unmatched bases: 11. CDR3 nucleotides: TGTGCCAGCTGGGATGTACCGGGACTAGCGGGACAAGAGACCCAGTACTTC. Translated: CASWDVPGLAGQETQYF.

The chain carries TRBV6-1 and TRBJ2-5; 9 nucleotides match TRBD2. Germline assignment: CDR1 MNHNS and CDR2 SASEGT. The V and J ends lost 6 bases and 2 bases, in that order; junction bases with no gene match: 10. This CDR3 region has 16 residues. The CDR3 reads CASSIQGSGRQETQYF. The CDR3 nucleotides are TGTGCCAGCAGCATTCAAGGTAGCGGGAGACAAGAGACCCAGTACTTC.

This chain uses TRBV7-2 with TRBJ2-2, with 8 bases identical to TRBD1. Losses at the gene ends were 6 bases for V and 4 bases for J; bases not matched to a gene: 4. The CDR3 covers 14 residues. Germline V gene lookup returns CDR1 SGHTA and CDR2 FQGNSA. CDR3 DNA: TGTGCCAGCAGTTATGACAGGGGCACCGGGGAGCTGTTTTTT. Its translation: CASSYDRGTGELFF.

A few counts support this clonotype. The chain has TRBV29-1 and TRBJ2-5, with 9 bases that match TRBD2. The J segment lost 4 bases and the V segment lost 5 bases, leaving 2 bases of the junction unmatched. The CDR3 loop spans 12 amino acids. Germline V lookup: CDR1 SQVTM, CDR2 ANQGSEA. In DNA, the CDR3 is TGCAGCGTTTCGACTAGCGGAGAGACCCAGTACTTC. This translates into CSVSTSGETQYF.

This sequence joins TRBV3-1 and TRBJ2-7, with TRBD2 matching over 7 bases. CDR1 is LGHDT and CDR2 is YNNKEL in the germline V gene (reference sequence). Trimming took 2 bases from V and 6 from J; bases not matched to a gene: 7. The CDR3 consists of 14 residues. The CDR3 region is CASSQYDAGVEQYF. In DNA, the CDR3 is TGTGCCAGCAGCCAATACGATGCGGGAGTCGAGCAGTACTTC.

The chain is built from TRBV7-7 and TRBJ2-1; 7 bases agree with TRBD2. Germline-derived CDR1 and CDR2 are SSHAT and FNYEAQ (reference sequence). With 5 bases clipped from V and 10 bases from J, the junction kept 11 bases outside the gene matches. This CDR3 comprises 14 residues. The CDR3 nucleotides are TGTGCCAGCAGCCAGCGGGACTCATTTACAGAGCAGTTCTTC. It yields the protein CASSQRDSFTEQFF.

The table lists this clonotype with many counts. This chain links TRBV12-3 or TRBV12-4 with TRBJ2-7, with 9 bases lining up with TRBD1. The V gene end was trimmed by 6 bases and the J gene end by 5 bases; junction bases not matched to a gene: 5. The CDR3 consists of 13 residues. The CDR3 region has the DNA TGTGCCAGCAGCTACAGGGGGCGGCACGAGCAGTACTTC. This encodes CASSYRGRHEQYF.

This clonotype was recorded at least ten times. The V and J genes are TRBV12-3 or TRBV12-4 and TRBJ2-2; D remains ambiguous. The CDR3 extends over 12 amino acids. V was cut by 7 bases and J by 0 bases, with 3 bases left in between. This chain's CDR3 is CASTPNTGELFF. The CDR3 nucleotides are TGTGCCAGCACCCCGAACACCGGGGAGCTGTTTTTT.

This clonotype showed up just a few times. The genes are TRBV5-1 and TRBJ2-1, with 10 bases matching TRBD2. V lost 4 bases to trimming and J lost 7 bases; unmatched junction nucleotides: 8. Germline V gene lookup returns CDR1 SGHRS and CDR2 YFSETQ. The CDR3 has 15 amino acids. The CDR3 DNA is TGCGCCAGCAGCCTAAAAGCGGGGGGGGGTAATGAGCAGTTCTTC. This sequence encodes CASSLKAGGGNEQFF.

This clonotype was observed a few times. Germline and junction disagree at one end, which may indicate a read error. J is TRBJ2-5 and V is TRBV2; possible D gene TRBD1, 6 bases. The CDR3 consists of 11 residues. Germline V CDR1 and CDR2: SNHLY, FYNNEI. The CDR3 DNA reads as TGTGCCAGCAGGGGGAACAGGGCTCAGGACTTC. Its translation: CASRGNRAQDF.

This clonotype was counted many times. The V and J genes are TRBV20-1 and TRBJ2-1, with 9 bases lining up with TRBD2. Germline V CDR1 and CDR2: DFQATT, SNEGSKA (reference sequence). J lost 6 bases, V lost 3 bases, and 6 bases had no gene match. The CDR3 contains 14 residues. Here the CDR3 DNA reads TGCAGTGCTAGTCCCCTAGCGGGGCCCAATGAGCAGTTCTTC. Encoded protein: CSASPLAGPNEQFF.

The V call is TRBV11-2, the J call TRBJ2-1, with 10 bases aligning to TRBD2. V shed 3 bases and J 5 bases; nucleotides not matched to a gene: 4. Looked up from germline, CDR1 is SGHAT and CDR2 is FQNNGV. The CDR3 covers 15 residues. The CDR3 spells CASSFTSGKDNEQFF. Written as DNA, the CDR3 is TGTGCCAGCAGCTTTACTAGCGGGAAAGACAATGAGCAGTTCTTC.

This clonotype turned up a few times. V is TRBV3-1 and J is TRBJ2-2, with TRBD1 matching 8 bases. The CDR3 extends over 14 amino acids. V trimming: 5 bases; J trimming: 6 bases; junction bases outside the gene matches: 5. In germline, CDR1 is LGHDT, CDR2 YNNKEL (reference sequence). CDR3 sequence reads: CASSSGQVAGELFF. CDR3 nucleotides: TGTGCCAGCAGCTCGGGACAGGTCGCCGGGGAGCTGTTTTTT.

This sequence joins TRBV5-1 and TRBJ1-6, with 7 bases aligning to TRBD1. CDR1 is SGHRS, CDR2 YFSETQ, per germline. This CDR3 comprises 15 residues. The trim removed 0 bases at V and 13 bases at J, leaving 10 bases unmatched. CDR3 in DNA: TGCGCCAGCAGCTTGGCTGGACAGGAAAGGAGTCCCCTCCACTTT. Translated, it gives CASSLAGQERSPLHF.